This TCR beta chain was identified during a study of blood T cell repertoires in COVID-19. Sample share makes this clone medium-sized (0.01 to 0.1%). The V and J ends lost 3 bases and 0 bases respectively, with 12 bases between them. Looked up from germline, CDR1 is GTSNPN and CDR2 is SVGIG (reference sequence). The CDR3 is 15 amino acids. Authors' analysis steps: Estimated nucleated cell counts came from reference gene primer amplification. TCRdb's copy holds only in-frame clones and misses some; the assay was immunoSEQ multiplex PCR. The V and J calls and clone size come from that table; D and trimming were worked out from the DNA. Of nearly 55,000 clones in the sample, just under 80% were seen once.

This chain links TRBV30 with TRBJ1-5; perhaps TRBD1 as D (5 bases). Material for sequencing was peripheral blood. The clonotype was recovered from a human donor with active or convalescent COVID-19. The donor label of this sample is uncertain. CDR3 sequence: CAWSQGPYSNQPQHF. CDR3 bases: TGTGCCTGGAGCCAGGGTCCGTATAGCAATCAGCCCCAGCATTTT.